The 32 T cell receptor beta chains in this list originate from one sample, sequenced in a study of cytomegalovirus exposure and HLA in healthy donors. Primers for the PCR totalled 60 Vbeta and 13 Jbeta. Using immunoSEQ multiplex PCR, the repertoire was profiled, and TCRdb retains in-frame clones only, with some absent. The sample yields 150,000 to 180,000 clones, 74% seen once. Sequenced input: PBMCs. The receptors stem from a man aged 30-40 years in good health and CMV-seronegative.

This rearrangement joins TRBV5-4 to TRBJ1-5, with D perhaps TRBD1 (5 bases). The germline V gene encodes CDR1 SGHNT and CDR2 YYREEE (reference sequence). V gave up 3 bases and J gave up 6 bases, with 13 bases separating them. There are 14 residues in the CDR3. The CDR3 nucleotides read TGTGCCAGCAGCTGGGGGGGGTCCGGTCAGCCCCAGCATTTT. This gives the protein CASSWGGSGQPQHF.

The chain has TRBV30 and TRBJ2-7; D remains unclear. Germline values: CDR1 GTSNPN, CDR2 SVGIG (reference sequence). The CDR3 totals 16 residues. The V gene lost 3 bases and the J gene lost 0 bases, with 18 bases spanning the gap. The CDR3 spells CAWRPPRAHSSYEQYF. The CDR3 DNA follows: TGTGCCTGGAGGCCACCGCGAGCCCATAGCTCCTACGAGCAGTACTTC.

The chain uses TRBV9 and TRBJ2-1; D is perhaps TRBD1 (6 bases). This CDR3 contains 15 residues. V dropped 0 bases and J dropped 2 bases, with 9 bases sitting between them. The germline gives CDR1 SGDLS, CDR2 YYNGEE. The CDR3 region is CASSVEGDTYNEQFF. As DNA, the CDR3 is TGTGCCAGCAGCGTAGAGGGGGATACCTACAATGAGCAGTTCTTC.

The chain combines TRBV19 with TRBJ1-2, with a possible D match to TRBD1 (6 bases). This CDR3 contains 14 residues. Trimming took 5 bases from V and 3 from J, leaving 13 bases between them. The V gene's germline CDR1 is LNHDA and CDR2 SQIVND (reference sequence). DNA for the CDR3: TGTGCCAGTAGTGTCTCCGGGACATACTATGGCTACACCTTC. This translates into CASSVSGTYYGYTF.

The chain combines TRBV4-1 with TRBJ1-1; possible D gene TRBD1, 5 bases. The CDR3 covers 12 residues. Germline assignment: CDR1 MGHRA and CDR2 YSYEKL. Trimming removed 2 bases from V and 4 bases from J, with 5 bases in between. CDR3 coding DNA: TGCGCCAGCAGCCAACAGGGCACTGAAGCTTTCTTT. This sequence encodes CASSQQGTEAFF.

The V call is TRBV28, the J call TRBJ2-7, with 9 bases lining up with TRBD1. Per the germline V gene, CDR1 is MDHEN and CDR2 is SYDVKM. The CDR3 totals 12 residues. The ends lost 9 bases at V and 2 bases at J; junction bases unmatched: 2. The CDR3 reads CASRTGAYEQYF. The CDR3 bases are TGTGCCAGTCGGACAGGGGCCTACGAGCAGTACTTC.

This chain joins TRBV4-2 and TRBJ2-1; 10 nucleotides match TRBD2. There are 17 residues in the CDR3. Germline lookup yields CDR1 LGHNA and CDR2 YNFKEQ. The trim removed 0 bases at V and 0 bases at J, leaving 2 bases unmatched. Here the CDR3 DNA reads TGTGCCAGCAGCCAAGATATAGCGGGGGGCTCCTACAATGAGCAGTTCTTC. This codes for CASSQDIAGGSYNEQFF.

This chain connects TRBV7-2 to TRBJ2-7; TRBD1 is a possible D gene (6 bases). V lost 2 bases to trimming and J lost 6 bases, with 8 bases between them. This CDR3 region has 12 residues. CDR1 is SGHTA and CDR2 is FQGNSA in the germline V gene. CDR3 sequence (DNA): TGTGCCAGCAGCTTATTCAGGGGCGAGCAGTACTTC. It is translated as CASSLFRGEQYF.

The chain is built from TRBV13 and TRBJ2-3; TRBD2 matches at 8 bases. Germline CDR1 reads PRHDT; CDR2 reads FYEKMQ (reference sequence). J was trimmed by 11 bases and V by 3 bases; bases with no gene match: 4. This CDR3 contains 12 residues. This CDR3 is CASSLKGLEQYF. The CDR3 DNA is TGTGCCAGCAGCTTGAAGGGACTAGAGCAGTATTTT.

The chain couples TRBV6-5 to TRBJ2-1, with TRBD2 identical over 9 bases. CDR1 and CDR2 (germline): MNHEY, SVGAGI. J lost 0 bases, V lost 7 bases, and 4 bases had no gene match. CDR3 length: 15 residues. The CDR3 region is CASTASGASYNEQFF. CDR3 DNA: TGTGCCAGCACCGCTAGCGGGGCCTCCTACAATGAGCAGTTCTTC.

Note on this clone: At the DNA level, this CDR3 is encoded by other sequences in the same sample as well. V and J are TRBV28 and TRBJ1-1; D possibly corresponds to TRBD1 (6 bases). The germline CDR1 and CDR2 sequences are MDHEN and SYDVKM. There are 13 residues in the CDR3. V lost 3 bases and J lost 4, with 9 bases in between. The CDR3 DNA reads TGTGCCAGCAGTTTGCGGGGGCGCACTGAAGCTTTCTTT. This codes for CASSLRGRTEAFF.

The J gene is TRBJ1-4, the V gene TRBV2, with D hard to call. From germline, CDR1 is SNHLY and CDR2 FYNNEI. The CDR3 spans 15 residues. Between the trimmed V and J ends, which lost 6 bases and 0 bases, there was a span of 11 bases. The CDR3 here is CASRTNFATNEKLFF. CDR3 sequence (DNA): TGTGCCAGCAGGACAAATTTTGCAACTAATGAAAAACTGTTTTTT.

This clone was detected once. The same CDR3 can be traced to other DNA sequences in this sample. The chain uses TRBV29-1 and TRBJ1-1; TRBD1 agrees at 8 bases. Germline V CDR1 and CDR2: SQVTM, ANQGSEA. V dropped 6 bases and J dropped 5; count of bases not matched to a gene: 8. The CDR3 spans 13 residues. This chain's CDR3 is CSVETGEVTEAFF. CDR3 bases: TGCAGCGTCGAGACAGGGGAGGTTACTGAAGCTTTCTTT.

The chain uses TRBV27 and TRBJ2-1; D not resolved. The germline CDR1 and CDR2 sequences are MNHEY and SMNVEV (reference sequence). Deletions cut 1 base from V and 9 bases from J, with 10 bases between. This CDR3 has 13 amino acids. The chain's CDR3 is CASSLWSGGEQFF. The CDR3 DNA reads TGTGCCAGCAGTTTATGGTCGGGTGGTGAGCAGTTCTTC.

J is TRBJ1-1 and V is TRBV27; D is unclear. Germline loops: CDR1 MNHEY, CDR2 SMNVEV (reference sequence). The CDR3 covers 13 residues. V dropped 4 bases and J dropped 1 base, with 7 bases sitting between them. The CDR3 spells CASSWQKNTEAFF. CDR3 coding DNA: TGTGCCAGCAGTTGGCAGAAGAACACTGAAGCTTTCTTT.

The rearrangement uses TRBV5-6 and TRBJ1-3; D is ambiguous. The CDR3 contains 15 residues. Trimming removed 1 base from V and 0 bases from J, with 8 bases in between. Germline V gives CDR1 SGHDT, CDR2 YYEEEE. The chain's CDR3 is CASSLFPGSGNTIYF. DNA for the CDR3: TGTGCCAGCAGCTTGTTCCCGGGCTCTGGAAACACCATATATTTT.

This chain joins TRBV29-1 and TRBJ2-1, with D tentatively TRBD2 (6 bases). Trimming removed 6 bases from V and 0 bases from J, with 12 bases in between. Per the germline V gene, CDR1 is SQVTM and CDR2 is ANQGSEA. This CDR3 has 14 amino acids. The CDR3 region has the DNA TGCAGCGTCCCCAACGGGAGCTCCTACAATGAGCAGTTCTTC. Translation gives CSVPNGSSYNEQFF.

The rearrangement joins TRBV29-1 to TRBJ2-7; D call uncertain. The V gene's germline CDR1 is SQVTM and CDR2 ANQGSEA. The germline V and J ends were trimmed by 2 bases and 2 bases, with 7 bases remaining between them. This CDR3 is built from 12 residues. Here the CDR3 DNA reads TGCAGCGTTGAAATCGACACCTACGAGCAGTACTTC. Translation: CSVEIDTYEQYF.

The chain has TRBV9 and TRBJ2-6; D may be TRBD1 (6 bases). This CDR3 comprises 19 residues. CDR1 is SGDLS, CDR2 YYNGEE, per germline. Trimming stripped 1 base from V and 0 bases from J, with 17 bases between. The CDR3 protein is CASSVIYPGDNSGANVLTF. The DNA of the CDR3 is TGTGCCAGCAGCGTAATCTATCCAGGGGACAACTCTGGGGCCAACGTCCTGACTTTC. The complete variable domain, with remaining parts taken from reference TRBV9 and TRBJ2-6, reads DSGVTQTPKHLITATGQRVTLRCSPRSGDLSVYWYQQSLDQGLQFLIQYYNGEERAKGNILERFSAQQFPDLHSELNLSSLELGDSALYFCASSVIYPGDNSGANVLTFGAGSRLTVL.

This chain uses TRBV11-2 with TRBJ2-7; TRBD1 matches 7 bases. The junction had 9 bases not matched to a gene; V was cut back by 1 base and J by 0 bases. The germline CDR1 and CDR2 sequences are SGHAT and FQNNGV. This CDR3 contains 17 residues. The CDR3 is CASSLVGTALSSYEQYF. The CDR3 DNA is TGTGCCAGCAGCTTAGTTGGGACAGCTCTGAGCTCCTACGAGCAGTACTTC.

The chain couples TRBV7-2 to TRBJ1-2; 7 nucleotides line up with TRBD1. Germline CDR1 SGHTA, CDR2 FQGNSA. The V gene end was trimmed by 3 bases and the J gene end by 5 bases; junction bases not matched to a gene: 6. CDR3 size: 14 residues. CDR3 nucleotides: TGTGCCAGCAGCTTCGGGACAGTCCCATATGGCTACACCTTC. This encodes CASSFGTVPYGYTF.

As DNA, the CDR3 is TGTGCCAGCTCCCTGTACAGGGGACCCTATGGCTACACCTTC. Translating gives CASSLYRGPYGYTF. The chain couples TRBV18 to TRBJ1-2, with TRBD1 identical over 7 bases. In germline, CDR1 is KGHSH, CDR2 LQKENI. This CDR3 is 14 amino acids long. J lost 4 bases, V lost 6 bases, and 8 bases had no gene match.

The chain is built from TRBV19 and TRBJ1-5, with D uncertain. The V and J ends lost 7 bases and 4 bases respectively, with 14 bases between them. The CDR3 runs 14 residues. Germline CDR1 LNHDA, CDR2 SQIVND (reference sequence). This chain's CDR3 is CASTDRGVNQPQHF. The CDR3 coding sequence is TGTGCCAGTACGGACCGCGGGGTGAATCAGCCCCAGCATTTT.

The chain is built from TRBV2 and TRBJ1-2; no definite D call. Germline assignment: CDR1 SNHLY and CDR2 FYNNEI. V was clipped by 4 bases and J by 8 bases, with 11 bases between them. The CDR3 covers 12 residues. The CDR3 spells CASSAGRWGYTF. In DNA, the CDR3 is TGTGCCAGCAGTGCCGGCAGGTGGGGCTACACCTTC. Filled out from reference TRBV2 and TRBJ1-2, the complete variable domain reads EPEVTQTPSHQVTQMGQEVILRCVPISNHLYFYWYRQILGQKVEFLVSFYNNEISEKSEIFDDQFSVERPDGSNFTLKIRSTKLEDSAMYFCASSAGRWGYTFGSGTRLTVV.

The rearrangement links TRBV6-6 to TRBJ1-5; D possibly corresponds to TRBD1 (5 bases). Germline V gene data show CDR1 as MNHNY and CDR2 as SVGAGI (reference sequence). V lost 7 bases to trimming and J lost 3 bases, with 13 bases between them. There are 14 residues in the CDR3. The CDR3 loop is CASNGGGANQPQHF. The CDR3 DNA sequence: TGTGCCAGCAATGGGGGAGGGGCCAATCAGCCCCAGCATTTT.

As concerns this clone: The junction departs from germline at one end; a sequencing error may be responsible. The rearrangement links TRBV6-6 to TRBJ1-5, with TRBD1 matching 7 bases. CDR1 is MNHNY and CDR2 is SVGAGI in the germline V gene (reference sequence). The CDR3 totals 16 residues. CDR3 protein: CASSVGTESNNQPQNF. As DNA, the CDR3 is TGTGCCAGCAGTGTTGGGACAGAAAGTAACAATCAGCCCCAGAATTTT.

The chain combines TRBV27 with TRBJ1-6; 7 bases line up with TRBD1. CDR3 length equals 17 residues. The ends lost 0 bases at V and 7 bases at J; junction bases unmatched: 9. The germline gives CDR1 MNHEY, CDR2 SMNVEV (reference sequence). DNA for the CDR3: TGTGCCAGCAGTTTATCGGGGCTGGGACAGATAAATTCACCCCTCCACTTT. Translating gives CASSLSGLGQINSPLHF.

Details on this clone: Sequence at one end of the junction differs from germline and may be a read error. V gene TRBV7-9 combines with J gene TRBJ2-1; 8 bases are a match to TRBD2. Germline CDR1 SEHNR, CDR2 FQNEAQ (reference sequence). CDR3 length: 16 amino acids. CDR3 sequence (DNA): TGTTCCAGCAGCGGAAGAAAGCGGGGGTCCAGGGATGAGCAGTTCTTC. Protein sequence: CSSSGRKRGSRDEQFF.

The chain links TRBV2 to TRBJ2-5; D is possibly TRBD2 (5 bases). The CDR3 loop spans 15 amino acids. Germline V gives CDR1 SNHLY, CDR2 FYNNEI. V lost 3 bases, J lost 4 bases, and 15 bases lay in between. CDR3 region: CASSEVPSRGETQYF. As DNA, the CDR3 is TGTGCCAGCAGTGAGGTTCCTAGTCGGGGAGAGACCCAGTACTTC.

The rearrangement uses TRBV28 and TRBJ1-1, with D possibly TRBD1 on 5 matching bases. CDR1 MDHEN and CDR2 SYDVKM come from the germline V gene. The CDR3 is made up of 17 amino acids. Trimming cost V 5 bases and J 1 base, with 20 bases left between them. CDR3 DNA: TGTGCCAGCAGTAATATCCTTGGGTCCAGGGAGAACACTGAAGCTTTCTTT. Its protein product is CASSNILGSRENTEAFF.

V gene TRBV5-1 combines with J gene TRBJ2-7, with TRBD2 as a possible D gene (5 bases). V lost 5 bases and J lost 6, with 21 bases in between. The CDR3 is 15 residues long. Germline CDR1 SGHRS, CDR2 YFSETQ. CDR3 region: CASRDRDDVYTEQYF. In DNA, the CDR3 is TGCGCCAGCAGGGACCGGGATGATGTGTATACCGAGCAGTACTTC. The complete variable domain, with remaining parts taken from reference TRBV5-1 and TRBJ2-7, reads KAGVTQTPRYLIKTRGQQVTLSCSPISGHRSVSWYQQTPGQGLQFLFEYFSETQRNKGNFPGRFSGRQFSNSRSEMNVSTLELGDSALYLCASRDRDDVYTEQYFGPGTRLTVT.

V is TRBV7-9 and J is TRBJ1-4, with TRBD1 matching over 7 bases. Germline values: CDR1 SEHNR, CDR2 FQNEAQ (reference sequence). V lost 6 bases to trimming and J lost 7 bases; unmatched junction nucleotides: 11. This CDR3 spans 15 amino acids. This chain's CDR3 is CASRPPRQGTEKLFF. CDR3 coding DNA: TGTGCCAGCAGGCCGCCACGACAGGGCACTGAAAAACTGTTTTTT.